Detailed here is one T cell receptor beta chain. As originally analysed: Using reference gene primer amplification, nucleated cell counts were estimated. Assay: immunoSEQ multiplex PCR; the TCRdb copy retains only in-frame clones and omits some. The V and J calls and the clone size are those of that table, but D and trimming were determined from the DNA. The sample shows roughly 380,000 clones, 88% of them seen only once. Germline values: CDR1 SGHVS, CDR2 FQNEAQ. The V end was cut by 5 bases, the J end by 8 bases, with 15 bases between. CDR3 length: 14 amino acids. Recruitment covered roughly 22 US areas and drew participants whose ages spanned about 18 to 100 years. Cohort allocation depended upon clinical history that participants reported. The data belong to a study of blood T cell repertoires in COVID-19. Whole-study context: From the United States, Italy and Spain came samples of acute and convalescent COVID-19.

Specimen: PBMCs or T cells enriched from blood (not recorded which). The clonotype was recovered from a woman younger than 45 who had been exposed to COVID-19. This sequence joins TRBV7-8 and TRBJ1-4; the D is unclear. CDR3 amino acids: CASSPSGLGEKLFF. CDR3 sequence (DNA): TGTGCCAGCAGCCCTTCCGGACTTGGAGAAAAACTGTTTTTT.